Sequencing of this TCR beta chain was carried out in a study of blood T cell repertoires in COVID-19. Under the authors' procedure: Amplification with reference gene primers provided the estimates of nucleated cell counts. Repertoires were generated with immunoSEQ multiplex PCR, while TCRdb's copy carries only in-frame clones and drops some. The V and J calls and the clone size are those of that table, but D and trimming were determined from the DNA. The sample shows some 29,000 clones, 80% of them seen only once. The CDR3 spans 14 residues. In germline, CDR1 is MNHEY, CDR2 SVGEGT. J was trimmed by 6 bases and V by 4 bases; bases with no gene match: 6.

V is TRBV6-2 or TRBV6-3 and J is TRBJ1-3; TRBD1 matches at 7 bases. Sequencing was done on a sample of peripheral blood. The receptor's source is a woman in her seventies with acute or convalescent COVID-19. CDR3 sequence reads: CASSSDRVANTIYF. CDR3 in DNA: TGTGCCAGCAGTTCCGACAGGGTGGCAAACACCATATATTTT.